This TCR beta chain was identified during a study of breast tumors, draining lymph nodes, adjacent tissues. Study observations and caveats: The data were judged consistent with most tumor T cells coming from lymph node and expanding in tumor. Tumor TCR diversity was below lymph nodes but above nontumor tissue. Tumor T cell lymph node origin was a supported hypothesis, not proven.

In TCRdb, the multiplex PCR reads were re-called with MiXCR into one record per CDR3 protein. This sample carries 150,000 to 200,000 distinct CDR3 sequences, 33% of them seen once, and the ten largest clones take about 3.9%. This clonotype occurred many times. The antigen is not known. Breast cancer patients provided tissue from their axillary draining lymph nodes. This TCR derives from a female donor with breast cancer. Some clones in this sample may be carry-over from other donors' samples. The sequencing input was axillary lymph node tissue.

CDR3 sequence (DNA): TGTGCCAGCAGTCACGGGACGCCGTTTTACACCTTC. Amino acid sequence: CASSHGTPFYTF. The J gene is TRBJ1-2, the V gene TRBV13; a weak D match, TRBD1 (5 bases). The CDR3 contains 12 residues. The ends were cut back, 6 bases at V and 11 bases at J, with 16 bases in the middle. Germline V gene data show CDR1 as PRHDT and CDR2 as FYEKMQ (reference sequence).